This TCR beta chain is from a study of blood T cell repertoires in COVID-19. This CDR3 comprises 16 residues. CDR1 SEHNR and CDR2 FQNEAQ come from the germline V gene (reference sequence). Trimming pared 2 bases from V and 2 bases from J, leaving 13 bases between. Repertoires were generated with immunoSEQ multiplex PCR, while TCRdb's copy carries only in-frame clones and drops some. The table lists about 38,000 clones, about 94% of them singletons. The receptor was isolated from a human donor with active COVID-19. The donor label of this sample is uncertain. The V and J genes are TRBV7-9 and TRBJ2-1; tentatively, D is TRBD1 (6 bases). The sample consisted of peripheral blood. The chain's CDR3 is CASSLIGTPAYNEQFF. The CDR3 DNA reads TGTGCCAGCAGCTTAATTGGGACACCGGCCTACAATGAGCAGTTCTTC.